A selection of T cell receptor beta chains follows, all from one sample in a study of regulatory T cells in long-lasting Graves disease. TCRdb re-called the multiplex PCR reads with MiXCR, one entry per CDR3 protein. The sample contains under 350,000 distinct CDR3 sequences, under 25% of which appear only once. Source: peripheral blood mononuclear cells (PBMCs), taken when the disease was refractory, from a patient treated with antithyroid drugs. The receptors were sampled from a female donor with Graves disease. Each CDR3 is given with its conserved first and last residue. Fields, in order: CDR3 DNA, CDR3 protein, J gene, clone size, V gene, D gene. D genes are given only for firm matches. Clone size is stated in some rows and not others, as once, few, many or a class when expanded.

CDR3 DNA: TGTGCCAGCAGCTCCGAGGTGCGCGGCTACACCTTC
CDR3 protein: CASSSEVRGYTF
J gene: TRBJ1-2
clone size: -
V gene: TRBV5-4
D gene: -

CDR3 DNA: TGTGCCAGCTCACCAAGGGAGGGAGCCGGGGAGCTGTTTTTT
CDR3 protein: CASSPREGAGELFF
J gene: TRBJ2-2
clone size: -
V gene: TRBV18
D gene: TRBD2

CDR3 DNA: TGTGCCAACCAACAGGGCTCTGGGGCCAACGTCCTGACTTTC
CDR3 protein: CANQQGSGANVLTF
J gene: TRBJ2-6
clone size: -
V gene: TRBV30
D gene: -

CDR3 DNA: TGTGCCAGCAGGACCGGGACAGGGTTTGCTAACTATGGCTACACCTTC
CDR3 protein: CASRTGTGFANYGYTF
J gene: TRBJ1-2
clone size: many
V gene: TRBV6-1
D gene: TRBD1

CDR3 DNA: TGTGCCTGGAGACAGGGGTCCTACGAGCAGTACTTC
CDR3 protein: CAWRQGSYEQYF
J gene: TRBJ2-7
clone size: -
V gene: TRBV30
D gene: TRBD1

CDR3 DNA: TGTGCCTGGAGTTCGGGGATTGTTAATTCACCCCTCCACTTT
CDR3 protein: CAWSSGIVNSPLHF
J gene: TRBJ1-6
clone size: -
V gene: TRBV30
D gene: -

CDR3 DNA: TGCAGTGCTAGAGTCCGGGTGGGAGAGACCCAGTACTTC
CDR3 protein: CSARVRVGETQYF
J gene: TRBJ2-5
clone size: many
V gene: TRBV20-1
D gene: -

CDR3 DNA: TGTGCCAGCAGTGCGTCAATTTTCGAGACCCAGTACTTC
CDR3 protein: CASSASIFETQYF
J gene: TRBJ2-5
clone size: many
V gene: TRBV6-1
D gene: -

CDR3 DNA: TGTGCCAGCAGTTTCTGGGTTGGCAATCAGCCCCAGCATTTT
CDR3 protein: CASSFWVGNQPQHF
J gene: TRBJ1-5
clone size: many
V gene: TRBV28
D gene: -

CDR3 DNA: TGTGCCTGGAGCCTAGTGAGGACTAGCGGGACCACCGGGGAGCTGTTTTTT
CDR3 protein: CAWSLVRTSGTTGELFF
J gene: TRBJ2-2
clone size: few
V gene: TRBV30
D gene: TRBD2

CDR3 DNA: TGCAGTGCGGGAGGGAACCGGGGGTCGATGACCTACGAGCAGTACTTC
CDR3 protein: CSAGGNRGSMTYEQYF
J gene: TRBJ2-7
clone size: many
V gene: TRBV20-1
D gene: TRBD2

CDR3 DNA: TGCGCCAGCAGCCAAGGAACTAGCGGGAGTGTGGCAGATACGCAGTATTTT
CDR3 protein: CASSQGTSGSVADTQYF
J gene: TRBJ2-3
clone size: -
V gene: TRBV4-3
D gene: TRBD2

CDR3 DNA: TGTGCCAGTAGTACTCCGACACTACAAGAGACCCAGTACTTC
CDR3 protein: CASSTPTLQETQYF
J gene: TRBJ2-5
clone size: -
V gene: TRBV19
D gene: -

CDR3 DNA: TGTGCCACCAAGGACAGGGTGGACACCGGGGAGCTGTTTTTT
CDR3 protein: CATKDRVDTGELFF
J gene: TRBJ2-2
clone size: few
V gene: TRBV6-2/TRBV6-3
D gene: TRBD1

CDR3 DNA: TGCGCCAGCAGCTGGCAAGAGACCCAGTACTTC
CDR3 protein: CASSWQETQYF
J gene: TRBJ2-5
clone size: few
V gene: TRBV7-9
D gene: -

CDR3 DNA: TGTGCCAGCAGTTATCACACCGCTAACACTGAAGCTTTCTTT
CDR3 protein: CASSYHTANTEAFF
J gene: TRBJ1-1
clone size: many
V gene: TRBV12-3/TRBV12-4
D gene: -

CDR3 DNA: TGTGCTAGTGGTTTGGTACGCGACTGGCATGCAACTAATGAAAAACTGTTTTTT
CDR3 protein: CASGLVRDWHATNEKLFF
J gene: TRBJ1-4
clone size: many
V gene: TRBV12-5
D gene: -

CDR3 DNA: TGCAGCGTTGAAAACAAGCCCTACGAGCAGTACTTC
CDR3 protein: CSVENKPYEQYF
J gene: TRBJ2-7
clone size: -
V gene: TRBV29-1
D gene: -

CDR3 DNA: TGTGCCATCAGGGAACAACAGTTCGGCGGCTACACCTTC
CDR3 protein: CAIREQQFGGYTF
J gene: TRBJ1-2
clone size: few
V gene: TRBV10-3
D gene: -

CDR3 DNA: TGTGCCAGCAGCCCTTTGGGACGGCAGAACACTGAAGCTTTCTTT
CDR3 protein: CASSPLGRQNTEAFF
J gene: TRBJ1-1
clone size: many
V gene: TRBV4-2
D gene: -

CDR3 DNA: TGTGCCAGCGGGGACGTCCGGAACACTGAAGCTTTCTTT
CDR3 protein: CASGDVRNTEAFF
J gene: TRBJ1-1
clone size: few
V gene: TRBV19
D gene: -

CDR3 DNA: TGCGCCAGCAAAACCCAGGGGAACTACGAGCAGTACTTC
CDR3 protein: CASKTQGNYEQYF
J gene: TRBJ2-7
clone size: many
V gene: TRBV5-1
D gene: -

CDR3 DNA: TGTGCCAGCAGCTTAGTTAACAGCGGCGAGCAGTACTTC
CDR3 protein: CASSLVNSGEQYF
J gene: TRBJ2-7
clone size: -
V gene: TRBV7-2
D gene: -

CDR3 DNA: TGTGCCAGCAGCGCGCGAGCGGATGCTAACTATGGCTACACCTTC
CDR3 protein: CASSARADANYGYTF
J gene: TRBJ1-2
clone size: -
V gene: TRBV9
D gene: -

CDR3 DNA: TGTGCCAGCTATCAGGGTGGTCGGTATAATTCACCCCTCCACTTT
CDR3 protein: CASYQGGRYNSPLHF
J gene: TRBJ1-6
clone size: few
V gene: TRBV28
D gene: -

CDR3 DNA: TGTGCCAGCAGCTTACTAGCGGGAGAAGGGACCCAGTACTTC
CDR3 protein: CASSLLAGEGTQYF
J gene: TRBJ2-5
clone size: -
V gene: TRBV9
D gene: TRBD2

CDR3 DNA: TGTGCCATCAGCCTGACAGGGAACCAAGAGACCCAGTACTTC
CDR3 protein: CAISLTGNQETQYF
J gene: TRBJ2-5
clone size: few
V gene: TRBV10-3
D gene: TRBD1

CDR3 DNA: TGTGCCAGCTCACCGGGACTAGCGGGAGAGAGACCCCTTTACGAGCAGTACTTC
CDR3 protein: CASSPGLAGERPLYEQYF
J gene: TRBJ2-7
clone size: few
V gene: TRBV18
D gene: TRBD2

CDR3 DNA: TGCGCCAGCAGCCAAGATCAGGAGATTAACGAGCAGTACTTC
CDR3 protein: CASSQDQEINEQYF
J gene: TRBJ2-7
clone size: -
V gene: TRBV4-1
D gene: -

CDR3 DNA: TGTGCCAGCAGTTCCCTTGGGGTAGATAGCAATCAGCCCCAGCATTTT
CDR3 protein: CASSSLGVDSNQPQHF
J gene: TRBJ1-5
clone size: many
V gene: TRBV28
D gene: -

CDR3 DNA: TGTGCCAGCAACCATGGGGGGATTCCCTCACCCCTCCACTTT
CDR3 protein: CASNHGGIPSPLHF
J gene: TRBJ1-6
clone size: many
V gene: TRBV12-3/TRBV12-4
D gene: -

CDR3 DNA: TGTGCCAGCAGCCAAGACCTGGCGAGCAATCAGCCCCAGCATTTT
CDR3 protein: CASSQDLASNQPQHF
J gene: TRBJ1-5
clone size: -
V gene: TRBV3-1
D gene: -

CDR3 DNA: TGTGCCAGCAGAGGACCCGCGGGGAGCTCCTACAATGAGCAGTTCTTC
CDR3 protein: CASRGPAGSSYNEQFF
J gene: TRBJ2-1
clone size: -
V gene: TRBV27
D gene: -

CDR3 DNA: TGTGCCAGCAGCGCCCTAGCGGGGAACACCGGGGAGCTGTTTTTT
CDR3 protein: CASSALAGNTGELFF
J gene: TRBJ2-2
clone size: few
V gene: TRBV9
D gene: TRBD2

CDR3 DNA: TGCGCCAGCAGCTTCCAAACAGGGGAACATGGCTACACCTTC
CDR3 protein: CASSFQTGEHGYTF
J gene: TRBJ1-2
clone size: few
V gene: TRBV5-1
D gene: TRBD1

CDR3 DNA: TGTGCCAGCTGGACCGGGACTAGCTCCTACGAGCAGTACTTC
CDR3 protein: CASWTGTSSYEQYF
J gene: TRBJ2-7
clone size: -
V gene: TRBV28
D gene: TRBD2